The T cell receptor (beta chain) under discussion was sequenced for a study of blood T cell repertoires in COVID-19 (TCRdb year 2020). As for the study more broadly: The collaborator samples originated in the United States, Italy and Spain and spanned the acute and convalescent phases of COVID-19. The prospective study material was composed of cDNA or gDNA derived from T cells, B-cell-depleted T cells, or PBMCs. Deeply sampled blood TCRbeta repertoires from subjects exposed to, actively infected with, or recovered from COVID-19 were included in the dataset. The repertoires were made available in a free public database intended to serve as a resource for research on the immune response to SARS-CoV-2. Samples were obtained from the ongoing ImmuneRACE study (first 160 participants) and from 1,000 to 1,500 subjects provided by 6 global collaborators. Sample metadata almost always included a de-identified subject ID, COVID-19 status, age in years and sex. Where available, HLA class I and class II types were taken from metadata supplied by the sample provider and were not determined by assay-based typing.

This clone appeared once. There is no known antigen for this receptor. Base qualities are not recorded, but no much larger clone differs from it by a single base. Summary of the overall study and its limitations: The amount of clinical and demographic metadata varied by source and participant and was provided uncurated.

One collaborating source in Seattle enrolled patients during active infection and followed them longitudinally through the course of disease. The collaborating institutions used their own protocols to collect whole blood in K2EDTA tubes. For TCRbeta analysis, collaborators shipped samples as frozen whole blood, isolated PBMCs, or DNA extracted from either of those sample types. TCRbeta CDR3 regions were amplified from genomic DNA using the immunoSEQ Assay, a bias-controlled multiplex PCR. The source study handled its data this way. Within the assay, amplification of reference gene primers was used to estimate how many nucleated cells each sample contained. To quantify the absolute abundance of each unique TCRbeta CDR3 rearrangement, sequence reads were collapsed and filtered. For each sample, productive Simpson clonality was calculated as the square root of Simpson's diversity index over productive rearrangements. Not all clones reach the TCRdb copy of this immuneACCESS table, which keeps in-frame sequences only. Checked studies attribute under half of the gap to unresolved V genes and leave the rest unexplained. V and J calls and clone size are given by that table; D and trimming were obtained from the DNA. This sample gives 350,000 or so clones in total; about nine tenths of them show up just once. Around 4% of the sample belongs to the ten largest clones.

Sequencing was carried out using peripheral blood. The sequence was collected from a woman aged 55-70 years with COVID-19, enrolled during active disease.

Here the CDR3 is given as CAIRPATGTGPGANVLTF. The DNA sequence is as follows: TGTGCCATCAGACCCGCGACAGGGACGGGGCCTGGGGCCAACGTCCTGACTTTC. The rearranged chain carries TRBV10-3 and TRBJ2-6, with TRBD1 matching 7 junction bases. CDR1 ENHRY and CDR2 SYGVKD were looked up in the germline V gene. From the cysteine up to the phenylalanine, the CDR3 has a length of 18 residues. Here the CDR3 DNA is all that survives: 54 bases in frame from base 1. The junction shows trimming of 6 bases on V and 2 bases on J, and the gene matches do not reach 13 bases of it.